What follows describes a single TCR beta chain. These data are taken from a study of blood T cell repertoires in COVID-19. Only in-frame clones appear in the TCRdb table, and some are missing; sequencing was by immunoSEQ multiplex PCR. The table lists about 89,000 clones, 80% of them singletons. The CDR3 is made up of 14 amino acids. V gave up 4 bases and J gave up 2 bases, with 9 bases separating them. The V gene's germline CDR1 is LNHDA and CDR2 SQIVND (reference sequence). The sequenced sample consisted of peripheral blood. The rearrangement uses TRBV19 and TRBJ1-3; TRBD1 might be the D (5 bases). The TCR sequence derives from a woman aged 80 or over with acute or convalescent COVID-19. CDR3 sequence reads: CASSRSGAGNTIYF. CDR3 nucleotide sequence: TGTGCCAGTAGTAGGTCGGGGGCTGGAAACACCATATATTTT.